The next 22 T cell receptor beta chains were all read from a single sample in a study of cytomegalovirus exposure and HLA in healthy donors. Researchers ran the PCR with 60 Vbeta and 13 Jbeta primers. Clones were sequenced by immunoSEQ multiplex PCR, and TCRdb holds only the in-frame ones, with some missing. Here the sample spans about 210,000 clones, about 83% being singletons. Sequencing input: PBMCs. Receptors originate from a woman aged 45-60 years in good health and CMV-seropositive.

This rearrangement joins TRBV27 to TRBJ2-1; D is undetermined. This CDR3 has 13 amino acids. CDR1 and CDR2 from the germline V gene are MNHEY and SMNVEV (reference sequence). V shed 5 bases and J shed 4 bases, with 9 bases lying between them. As DNA, the CDR3 is TGTGCCAGCAGTGCATCAGATTACAATGAGCAGTTCTTC. It yields the protein CASSASDYNEQFF.

This clone turned up a few times. The rearrangement uses TRBV6-1 and TRBJ2-5; 10 bases match TRBD1. With the DNA end fitting TRBJ2-7 better, the J assignment may be wrong. The CDR3 contains 15 residues. The germline V gene has CDR1 MNHNS and CDR2 SASEGT. CDR3 coding DNA: TGTGCCAGCCGCCCGGGACAGGGGTTCTCCTACGAGCAGTACTTC. Protein product: CASRPGQGFSYEQYF.

This rearrangement joins TRBV9 to TRBJ2-3; 9 nucleotides line up with TRBD2. The germline V gene has CDR1 SGDLS and CDR2 YYNGEE. The ends lost 3 bases at V and 4 bases at J; junction bases unmatched: 6. This CDR3 has 15 amino acids. In nucleotides, the CDR3 is TGTGCCAGCAGCGCCAATAGCGGGGGTCCAGATACGCAGTATTTT. It is translated as CASSANSGGPDTQYF.

This chain joins TRBV27 and TRBJ1-1, with a tentative D call TRBD1 (6 bases). The length of the CDR3 is 12 residues. V was shortened by 6 bases and J by 6 bases, with 11 bases between the two germline ends. From germline, CDR1 is MNHEY and CDR2 SMNVEV (reference sequence). The CDR3, as DNA: TGTGCCAGCAGGGGGGCTAACGCTGAAGCTTTCTTT. Translating gives CASRGANAEAFF.

V gene TRBV4-1 combines with J gene TRBJ2-3; D uncertain. Trimming pared 5 bases from V and 2 bases from J, leaving 14 bases between. The CDR3 is 15 residues long. In germline, CDR1 is MGHRA, CDR2 YSYEKL. The CDR3 nucleotides read TGCGCCAGCAGCGTCAACAGTGCCATCACAGATACGCAGTATTTT. This encodes CASSVNSAITDTQYF.

The CDR3 is CASSVRQGNDNEQFF. Here the CDR3 DNA reads TGTGCCAGCAGCGTACGACAGGGGAACGACAATGAGCAGTTCTTC. The chain is built from TRBV9 and TRBJ2-1; 8 nucleotides agree with TRBD1. The CDR3 is made up of 15 amino acids. Germline V gene data show CDR1 as SGDLS and CDR2 as YYNGEE. The V and J ends lost 1 base and 5 bases, in that order; junction bases with no gene match: 5.

This rearrangement joins TRBV20-1 to TRBJ1-1; D ambiguous. Trimming pared 4 bases from V and 3 bases from J, leaving 6 bases between. This CDR3 region has 11 residues. The germline V gene encodes CDR1 DFQATT and CDR2 SNEGSKA (reference sequence). The CDR3 here is CSAILDTEAFF. Written as DNA, the CDR3 is TGCAGTGCTATTCTCGACACTGAAGCTTTCTTT.

The CDR3 nucleotides are TGCGCCAGCAGCCAAGATAGGGGCAGCACAGATACGCAGTATTTT. It specifies CASSQDRGSTDTQYF. The rearrangement joins TRBV4-3 to TRBJ2-3; maybe TRBD1 (5 bases). The germline V gene has CDR1 LGHNA and CDR2 YSLEER. The CDR3 spans 15 residues. V was clipped by 0 bases and J by 0 bases, with 7 bases between them.

This chain links TRBV29-1 with TRBJ2-2; possibly TRBD2 for D (6 bases). This CDR3 is 14 amino acids long. The germline gives CDR1 SQVTM, CDR2 ANQGSEA. Trimming removed 8 bases at V and 1 base at J, with 14 bases between. As DNA, the CDR3 is TGCAGCACAACCGGGACTGGGAACACCGGGGAGCTGTTTTTT. Its protein product is CSTTGTGNTGELFF.

This chain connects TRBV5-1 to TRBJ1-4, with D unclear. The germline CDR1 and CDR2 sequences are SGHRS and YFSETQ. Between the trimmed V and J ends, which lost 1 base and 4 bases, there was a span of 8 bases. The CDR3 has 14 amino acids. CDR3 loop: CASSLTGINEKLFF. CDR3 nucleotides: TGCGCCAGCAGCTTGACGGGGATTAATGAAAAACTGTTTTTT.

The rearrangement links TRBV27 to TRBJ1-1, with no clear D. Trimming cost V 6 bases and J 1 base, with 15 bases left between them. The germline gives CDR1 MNHEY, CDR2 SMNVEV (reference sequence). CDR3 length equals 15 residues. CDR3 in DNA: TGTGCCAGCAGCCCATTTGGTGTGGCGAACACTGAAGCTTTCTTT. Its translation: CASSPFGVANTEAFF.

The chain couples TRBV7-3 to TRBJ1-2; tentative D call: TRBD1 (6 bases). With 5 bases removed from V and 5 bases from J, the gap between germline ends came to 12 bases. CDR1 and CDR2 from the germline V gene are SGHTA and FQGTGA. This CDR3 contains 13 residues. DNA for the CDR3: TGTGCCAGCAGCCAAAGGGGGGGATATGGCTACACCTTC. The encoded protein is CASSQRGGYGYTF.

With respect to this clone: At one boundary the junction diverges from the germline segment, which might be a read error. V is TRBV29-1 and J is TRBJ1-2; D is unresolved. The CDR3 extends over 13 amino acids. Germline values: CDR1 SQVTM, CDR2 ANQGSEA. For the CDR3, the DNA is TGCAGCGTTGTTTTCGGGGTGGTCGGTCCTGGGGACTTC. Translating gives CSVVFGVVGPGDF.

The rearrangement uses TRBV28 and TRBJ1-6; TRBD1 matches 9 bases. The J segment lost 9 bases and the V segment lost 7 bases, leaving 13 bases of the junction unmatched. The CDR3 loop spans 16 amino acids. The germline V gene has CDR1 MDHEN and CDR2 SYDVKM. CDR3 nucleotides: TGTGCCAGCACCTTAGCGGGACAGGGTATAACTTCACCCCTCCACTTT. Amino acid sequence: CASTLAGQGITSPLHF.

The V and J genes are TRBV6-5 and TRBJ1-5; 7 nucleotides match TRBD1. This CDR3 contains 14 residues. Losses at the gene ends were 2 bases for V and 6 bases for J; bases not matched to a gene: 4. CDR1 and CDR2 from the germline V gene are MNHEY and SVGAGI. The CDR3 spells CASSYRQGVQPQHF. CDR3 DNA sequence: TGTGCCAGCAGTTACCGACAGGGAGTTCAGCCCCAGCATTTT.

The CDR3 bases are TGTGCCAGCAGTAGGGGACTAGCGGGGGGGCAGTTCGCAGATACGCAGTATTTT. This translates into CASSRGLAGGQFADTQYF. The chain combines TRBV28 with TRBJ2-3, with 16 bases lining up with TRBD2. The germline V gene has CDR1 MDHEN and CDR2 SYDVKM. CDR3 length equals 18 residues. The V and J ends lost 5 bases and 4 bases, in that order; junction bases with no gene match: 9.

Only one count was recorded for this clone. V is TRBV11-2 and J is TRBJ2-2, with D tentatively TRBD2 (5 bases). This CDR3 is built from 17 residues. Germline loops: CDR1 SGHAT, CDR2 FQNNGV. V lost 1 base and J lost 4, with 16 bases in between. The CDR3 region is CASSLGGLTLSTGELFF. The CDR3 DNA reads as TGTGCCAGCAGCTTAGGAGGGCTCACCTTGTCCACCGGGGAGCTGTTTTTT.

The chain couples TRBV28 to TRBJ2-3, with TRBD1 matching 7 bases. Germline V gives CDR1 MDHEN, CDR2 SYDVKM. The CDR3 sequence is 15 residues long. V lost 3 bases and J lost 1; bases outside the gene matches: 4. The CDR3 nucleotides are TGTGCCAGCAGTTTCCTCACAGGGGGCACAGATACGCAGTATTTT. It is translated as CASSFLTGGTDTQYF. Full variable domain (remainder filled in from reference TRBV28 and TRBJ2-3): DVKVTQSSRYLVKRTGEKVFLECVQDMDHENMFWYRQDPGLGLRLIYFSYDVKMKEKGDIPEGYSVSREKKERFSLILESASTNQTSMYLCASSFLTGGTDTQYFGPGTRLTVL.

V gene TRBV4-1 combines with J gene TRBJ2-1; 7 bases are a match to TRBD1. The germline V gene has CDR1 MGHRA and CDR2 YSYEKL. The CDR3 is 15 residues long. V gave up 1 base and J gave up 8 bases; unmatched junction bases: 8. The CDR3, as DNA: TGCGCCAGCAGCCAAGTGGGACAGCGTCGGGATGAGCAGTTCTTC. This encodes CASSQVGQRRDEQFF.

Turning to this clone: Other nucleotide sequences from this sample produce the same CDR3. The chain recombines TRBV6-4 with TRBJ2-3, with 10 nucleotides matching TRBD2. CDR1 and CDR2 from the germline V gene are MRHNA and SNTAGT. The trim removed 0 bases at V and 4 bases at J, leaving 1 base unmatched. CDR3 size: 15 residues. CDR3 sequence reads: CASSDSAGGPDTQYF. CDR3 nucleotide sequence: TGTGCCAGCAGTGACTCAGCGGGGGGGCCAGATACGCAGTATTTT.

A remark on this clone: Other DNA sequences in this specimen translate into the identical CDR3. The gene calls are TRBV20-1 and TRBJ1-1; D call uncertain. Germline V gene data show CDR1 as DFQATT and CDR2 as SNEGSKA (reference sequence). Deletions cut 5 bases from V and 5 bases from J, with 6 bases between. CDR3 size: 10 residues. CDR3 nucleotide sequence: TGCAGTGCTTTGAGAACTGAAGCTTTCTTT. This translates into CSALRTEAFF.

The genes are TRBV27 and TRBJ1-5, with 7 bases fitting TRBD1. The CDR3 runs to 16 residues. Germline lookup yields CDR1 MNHEY and CDR2 SMNVEV (reference sequence). J was trimmed by 7 bases and V by 6 bases; bases with no gene match: 15. DNA of the CDR3: TGTGCCAGCAGGCAATTTGGGACAGCAGTGGGGCAGCCCCAGCATTTT. Its protein product is CASRQFGTAVGQPQHF.